Listed below are T cell receptor beta chains from one sample, sequenced in a study of Graves' ophthalmopathy and Graves' hyperthyroidism. TCRdb recomputed calls from the multiplex PCR reads with MiXCR, one row per CDR3 protein. The sample carries some 160,000 distinct CDR3 sequences, 39% recorded once. The source material was peripheral blood. Receptor source: a man aged 25 to 40 with Graves' ophthalmopathy. Each CDR3 is given without its conserved first and last residue. The D gene is left open where the match is weak. Rows may omit the clone size; those that give it use once, few, many or a size class.

NA	many	TRBV12-3/TRBV12-4	TRBJ2-7	ASSSGGAAYEQY
NA	many	TRBV6-2/TRBV6-3	TRBJ2-7	ASSYQTTLSLPEQY
NA	NA	TRBV6-5	TRBJ1-1	ASSTSGRPAAF
NA	many	TRBV20-1	TRBJ1-1	SARGQGAAEAF
NA	many	TRBV28	TRBJ2-7	ASSPPGGLTYEQY
TRBD1	few	TRBV12-3/TRBV12-4	TRBJ2-7	ASSLAGTGAYEQY
NA	many	TRBV28	TRBJ1-1	ASSLSRGDEAF
TRBD1	many	TRBV10-1	TRBJ2-7	ASSEYPSGRGYLSYEQY
TRBD2	many	TRBV28	TRBJ2-5	ASSPGGSEETQY
TRBD1	NA	TRBV12-3/TRBV12-4	TRBJ1-5	ASSFQGAVQPQH
NA	many	TRBV28	TRBJ2-7	ASSLPRRGRGYEQY
TRBD1	many	TRBV10-3	TRBJ2-5	AIGDPGQGETQY
NA	many	TRBV30	TRBJ1-5	AWSVQSGNQPQH
TRBD1	NA	TRBV7-3	TRBJ1-1	ASSPGQGGTEAF
NA	many	TRBV10-3	TRBJ1-6	AISESSVTGNSPLH
TRBD1	NA	TRBV6-5	TRBJ2-5	ASSYSVRTGIKETQY
NA	NA	TRBV27	TRBJ1-1	ASSFVIGNTEAF
NA	NA	TRBV30	TRBJ1-1	AWSGGTFEAF
NA	NA	TRBV5-1	TRBJ2-5	ASSATATETQY
NA	many	TRBV12-3/TRBV12-4	TRBJ2-2	ASTPVFRPNTGELF
TRBD2	many	TRBV28	TRBJ2-5	ASSFAGEGETQY
TRBD1	many	TRBV5-1	TRBJ1-3	ASSLGTALGNTIY
NA	NA	TRBV6-2/TRBV6-3	TRBJ2-5	ASSLGLEVEETQY
NA	many	TRBV4-3	TRBJ2-2	ASSINTGELF
TRBD2	many	TRBV28	TRBJ2-2	ASRSGTSRLRGTGELF
NA	once	TRBV29-1	TRBJ1-1	SVVLRRLNTEAF
NA	NA	TRBV6-5	TRBJ1-5	ASSYSRAANQPQH
NA	many	TRBV13	TRBJ2-6	ASSLGSGASGANVLT
NA	many	TRBV7-8	TRBJ2-7	ASSLNLAGYEQY
TRBD1	NA	TRBV7-2	TRBJ2-5	ASSQGTVETQY
NA	NA	TRBV18	TRBJ2-7	ASSGRREEQY
NA	many	TRBV19	TRBJ2-5	ASSIGNKETQY
NA	NA	TRBV6-1	TRBJ2-7	ASSPSRSQGEQY
TRBD2	NA	TRBV13	TRBJ2-2	ASSLGGASGNTGELF
NA	many	TRBV20-1	TRBJ1-1	SAPEPYMNTEAF
NA	NA	TRBV11-2	NA	ASSLSLSQQDEQY
NA	NA	TRBV6-5	TRBJ1-6	ASSYEAEYSPLH
TRBD2	NA	TRBV28	TRBJ2-3	ASSFRGVGDTQY
NA	NA	TRBV12-3/TRBV12-4	TRBJ2-5	ASSRTDRFPETQY
TRBD1	many	TRBV30	TRBJ2-5	AWRTGQSQETQY
TRBD1	many	TRBV12-3/TRBV12-4	TRBJ1-1	ASTKPGQMNTEAF
NA	many	TRBV6-4	TRBJ2-2	ASGGRDTRVRNTGELF
TRBD1	once	TRBV6-1	TRBJ1-2	ASSRSGTGGYGYT
NA	many	TRBV19	TRBJ2-5	ASSIRARQETQY
NA	many	TRBV12-3/TRBV12-4	TRBJ1-3	ASSLVGFSGNTIY
TRBD1	NA	TRBV6-2/TRBV6-3	TRBJ1-5	ASSYSASGTGINQPQH
NA	NA	TRBV6-2/TRBV6-3	TRBJ2-5	ASTNGGTQY
TRBD1	many	TRBV24-1	TRBJ2-5	ATSDSSTGLQETQY
NA	NA	TRBV6-5	TRBJ1-1	ASSYSARVNTEAF
NA	few	TRBV28	TRBJ2-5	ASSPGAPETQY
NA	NA	TRBV6-5	TRBJ1-2	ASSLATEGYT
TRBD1	many	TRBV4-1	TRBJ2-7	ASSQVQGTYEQY
NA	NA	TRBV6-1	TRBJ2-7	ASIRWSEQY